Shown below are 27 T cell receptor beta chains from a single sample sequenced in a study of blood T cell repertoires in COVID-19. Profiled with immunoSEQ multiplex PCR; TCRdb holds only in-frame clones, not every one. The sample has 250,000 or so clones; over 70% are singletons. The sequencing sample was made of PBMCs or T cells enriched from blood (not recorded which). All receptors come from a middle-aged woman who had been exposed to COVID-19.

The chain is built from TRBV19 and TRBJ2-5; tentatively, D is TRBD1 (5 bases). Germline V lookup: CDR1 LNHDA, CDR2 SQIVND (reference sequence). Trimming removed 5 bases at V and 5 bases at J, with 12 bases between. The CDR3 totals 13 residues. CDR3: CASSSRVVETQYF. CDR3 nucleotide sequence: TGTGCCAGTAGTTCCAGGGTTGTGGAGACCCAGTACTTC. The full variable domain, its missing parts supplied by reference TRBV19 and TRBJ2-5, is DGGITQSPKYLFRKEGQNVTLSCEQNLNHDAMYWYRQDPGQGLRLIYYSQIVNDFQKGDIAEGYSVSREKKESFPLTVTSAQKNPTAFYLCASSSRVVETQYFGPGTRLLVL.

The J gene is TRBJ2-1, the V gene TRBV11-3, with 8 bases that match TRBD1. This CDR3 comprises 11 residues. CDR1 is SGHNT, CDR2 YENEEA, per germline. CDR3 DNA: TGTGTGACAGGGGTAACAGGTGAGCAGTTCTTC. Protein sequence: CVTGVTGEQFF.

This clone was detected a few times. The V gene is TRBV5-4, the J gene TRBJ1-1; 8 bases align to TRBD1. J was trimmed by 0 bases and V by 3 bases; bases with no gene match: 4. Germline V gene sequence: CDR1 SGHNT, CDR2 YYREEE (reference sequence). This CDR3 spans 15 amino acids. In DNA, the CDR3 is TGTGCCAGCAGCTACGACAGGGGATTGAACACTGAAGCTTTCTTT. This encodes CASSYDRGLNTEAFF.

This chain uses TRBV4-1 with TRBJ2-2; weak D call: TRBD1 (6 bases). Germline assignment: CDR1 MGHRA and CDR2 YSYEKL. Trimming pared 4 bases from V and 8 bases from J, leaving 11 bases between. CDR3 size: 13 residues. The DNA of the CDR3 is TGCGCCAGCAGCCGGGACAACTTAGGGGAGCTGTTTTTT. Its protein is CASSRDNLGELFF.

V and J are TRBV11-3 and TRBJ2-4; tentative D call: TRBD1 (5 bases). The CDR3 spans 13 residues. Trimming left V 5 bases short and J 2 bases short, with 7 bases between. Germline CDR1 reads SGHNT; CDR2 reads YENEEA. Here the CDR3 reads CASSLGPKNIQYF. The CDR3 DNA reads TGTGCCAGCAGCCTGGGGCCCAAAAACATTCAGTACTTC.

This clone was detected only a few times. The chain links TRBV7-9 to TRBJ2-7, with TRBD1 matching over 7 bases. The CDR3 runs 14 residues. Germline V gene sequence: CDR1 SEHNR, CDR2 FQNEAQ (reference sequence). The V and J ends lost 4 bases and 6 bases, in that order; junction bases with no gene match: 9. The DNA for the CDR3 is TGTGCCAGCAGCTCCGAGGGGGCCCGCGCCGAGCAGTACGTC. Translated: CASSSEGARAEQYV.

This clone is a singleton in its sample. This chain uses TRBV5-1 with TRBJ2-1; 8 nucleotides align to TRBD1. Trimming at V came to 4 bases and at J to 10 bases, leaving 16 bases not matched to a gene. The CDR3 sequence is 16 residues long. CDR1 and CDR2 (germline): SGHRS, YFSETQ. Written as DNA, the CDR3 is TGCGCCAGCAGCGGCGGGACAGGTATTCGGACATGGGAGCAGTTCTTC. This sequence encodes CASSGGTGIRTWEQFF.

This clone showed up just a few times. The V call is TRBV5-1, the J call TRBJ2-7; weak D call: TRBD1 (5 bases). The CDR3 extends over 14 amino acids. CDR1 and CDR2 from the germline V gene are SGHRS and YFSETQ. The ends were cut back, 0 bases at V and 4 bases at J, with 11 bases in the middle. This chain's CDR3 is CASSLEQGSYEQYF. The CDR3, as DNA: TGCGCCAGCAGCTTGGAGCAGGGCTCATACGAGCAGTACTTC.

The V and J genes are TRBV7-9 and TRBJ1-1; D not certain. The germline gives CDR1 SEHNR, CDR2 FQNEAQ (reference sequence). The CDR3 has 14 residues. With 2 bases removed from V and 6 bases from J, the gap between germline ends came to 13 bases. The CDR3 here is CASSLHTLGAEAFF. The CDR3 region has the DNA TGTGCCAGCAGCTTACACACTCTAGGTGCTGAAGCTTTCTTT.

This clone was picked up one time. The chain recombines TRBV9 with TRBJ1-6; 8 bases line up with TRBD1. Germline V gene data show CDR1 as SGDLS and CDR2 as YYNGEE. The CDR3 has 14 amino acids. V was clipped by 3 bases and J by 6 bases; unmatched bases: 2. The CDR3 reads CASSAGQVNSPLHF. The CDR3, as DNA: TGTGCCAGCAGCGCGGGACAGGTTAATTCACCCCTCCACTTT.

This rearrangement joins TRBV19 to TRBJ2-1; a possible D gene is TRBD1 (6 bases). Trimming pared 5 bases from V and 10 bases from J, leaving 15 bases between. Per the germline V gene, CDR1 is LNHDA and CDR2 is SQIVND (reference sequence). CDR3 length equals 13 residues. The CDR3: CASSFYRVKEQFF. In DNA form, the CDR3 reads TGTGCCAGTAGTTTTTACAGGGTGAAAGAGCAGTTCTTC.

The chain couples TRBV13 to TRBJ2-3; 10 nucleotides line up with TRBD1. Unmatched junction bases numbered 5, after V lost 2 bases and J lost 3 bases. This CDR3 contains 16 residues. Germline CDR1 reads PRHDT; CDR2 reads FYEKMQ (reference sequence). The CDR3 spells CASSLRLDRGTDTQYF. For the CDR3, the DNA is TGTGCCAGCAGCTTAAGATTGGACAGGGGGACAGATACGCAGTATTTT.

The rearrangement links TRBV11-2 to TRBJ1-1; 8 bases are a match to TRBD1. V gave up 4 bases and J gave up 6 bases; unmatched junction bases: 10. The CDR3 loop spans 15 amino acids. Germline values: CDR1 SGHAT, CDR2 FQNNGV. CDR3 DNA sequence: TGTGCCAGCAGCTCTGGGGACAGGATAGTTGCTGAAGCTTTCTTT. This encodes CASSSGDRIVAEAFF. The full variable domain, in which reference TRBV11-2 and TRBJ1-1 provide the parts outside the CDR3, is EAGVAQSPRYKIIEKRQSVAFWCNPISGHATLYWYQQILGQGPKLLIQFQNNGVVDDSQLPKDRFSAERLKGVDSTLKIQPAKLEDSAVYLCASSSGDRIVAEAFFGQGTRLTVV.

The rearrangement joins TRBV28 to TRBJ1-6; D call uncertain. Trimming took 6 bases from V and 13 from J, leaving 13 bases between them. From germline, CDR1 is MDHEN and CDR2 SYDVKM. The CDR3 is made up of 12 amino acids. This CDR3 reads CASSPLGAPLHF. The CDR3 coding sequence is TGTGCCAGCAGCCCCTTGGGAGCGCCCCTCCACTTT.

The chain links TRBV30 to TRBJ1-5; D is undetermined. The V and J ends lost 0 bases and 0 bases respectively, with 9 bases between them. This CDR3 has 15 residues. Per the germline V gene, CDR1 is GTSNPN and CDR2 is SVGIG (reference sequence). CDR3 DNA sequence: TGTGCCTGGAGTGTAAGCGGGTCTAGCAATCAGCCCCAGCATTTT. This gives the protein CAWSVSGSSNQPQHF.

The rearrangement links TRBV6-5 to TRBJ1-2, with 7 positions matching TRBD1. The germline V gene has CDR1 MNHEY and CDR2 SVGAGI. V shed 6 bases and J 1 base; nucleotides not matched to a gene: 8. This CDR3 is built from 15 residues. Written as DNA, the CDR3 is TGTGCCAGCAGAACAACAGGGGCTGGTAACTATGGCTACACCTTC. It encodes CASRTTGAGNYGYTF.

This rearrangement joins TRBV28 to TRBJ1-1; D possibly corresponds to TRBD1 (5 bases). Germline values: CDR1 MDHEN, CDR2 SYDVKM. The V end was cut by 8 bases, the J end by 1 base, with 8 bases between. The CDR3 sequence is 12 residues long. The CDR3 DNA sequence: TGTGCCAGCCTTGGACAGAACACTGAAGCTTTCTTT. The encoded protein is CASLGQNTEAFF.

The chain recombines TRBV7-9 with TRBJ2-2, with D unresolved. CDR1 and CDR2 from the germline V gene are SEHNR and FQNEAQ (reference sequence). Trimming cost V 4 bases and J 4 bases, with 25 bases left between them. The CDR3 is made up of 19 amino acids. CDR3 DNA: TGTGCCAGCAGCTCCTCCCGGGTGCTTCGGAGTCGGGTCACCGGGGAGCTGTTTTTT. Protein: CASSSSRVLRSRVTGELFF.

This clone has just a few counts. The V gene is TRBV27, the J gene TRBJ1-1; no reliable D call. The V and J ends lost 6 bases and 1 base respectively, with 12 bases between them. This CDR3 region has 14 residues. Germline V CDR1 and CDR2: MNHEY, SMNVEV (reference sequence). CDR3 nucleotides: TGTGCCAGCAGCCGCGGAGTGTGGAACACTGAAGCTTTCTTT. Residues: CASSRGVWNTEAFF.

The gene calls are TRBV24-1 and TRBJ1-5, with TRBD1 matching 8 bases. The germline CDR1 and CDR2 sequences are KGHDR and SFDVKD. V lost 5 bases and J lost 3; bases outside the gene matches: 8. This CDR3 is built from 16 residues. The CDR3 is CATSVGGQGLNQPQHF. The CDR3 coding sequence is TGTGCCACCAGTGTTGGCGGACAGGGTCTCAATCAGCCCCAGCATTTT.

V gene TRBV6-2 or TRBV6-3 combines with J gene TRBJ1-1; no clear D. Germline V gene sequence: CDR1 MNHEY, CDR2 SVGEGT. The CDR3 is made up of 13 amino acids. V was cut by 5 bases and J by 1 base, with 8 bases left in between. The DNA of the CDR3 is TGTGCCAGCAGTCCCCTTCGGAACACTGAAGCTTTCTTT. Amino acid sequence: CASSPLRNTEAFF.

This sequence joins TRBV30 and TRBJ2-7; TRBD1 agrees at 7 bases. The length of the CDR3 is 13 residues. Germline lookup yields CDR1 GTSNPN and CDR2 SVGIG (reference sequence). V shed 2 bases, J shed 4 bases, and the junction held 5 bases outside the gene matches. This CDR3 reads CAWSQGGRYEQYF. For the CDR3, the DNA is TGTGCCTGGAGTCAAGGGGGCAGGTACGAGCAGTACTTC.

The V gene is TRBV6-5, the J gene TRBJ1-2; 11 bases fit TRBD1. Losses at the gene ends were 6 bases for V and 11 bases for J; bases not matched to a gene: 14. The CDR3 is made up of 15 amino acids. The germline V gene encodes CDR1 MNHEY and CDR2 SVGAGI. For the CDR3, the DNA is TGTGCCAGCAGCCCGAAGAGTATCGGGACAGGGGGTTACACCTTC. This encodes CASSPKSIGTGGYTF.

The gene calls are TRBV4-1 and TRBJ1-2; D possibly corresponds to TRBD1 (5 bases). There are 14 residues in the CDR3. V was pared by 4 bases and J by 8 bases, with 17 bases between. Germline lookup yields CDR1 MGHRA and CDR2 YSYEKL. The chain's CDR3 is CASSPAPRQRGYTF. Written as DNA, the CDR3 is TGCGCCAGCAGCCCCGCCCCTCGACAGCGCGGCTACACCTTC.

This chain joins TRBV4-1 and TRBJ1-1, with 10 bases lining up with TRBD1. The V segment lost 1 base and the J segment 4 bases; nucleotides outside the gene matches: 12. The length of the CDR3 is 18 residues. Germline CDR1 MGHRA, CDR2 YSYEKL. The CDR3 DNA reads TGCGCCAGCAGCCAAGGTCGACAGGGGGCGCGACTTTTCACTGAAGCTTTCTTT. Translating it yields CASSQGRQGARLFTEAFF.

In its sample, this clone was seen once. This chain joins TRBV6-5 and TRBJ1-6; 9 positions match TRBD1. This CDR3 is built from 14 residues. Germline CDR1 and CDR2: MNHEY and SVGAGI. Trimming cost V 5 bases and J 9 bases; bases outside gene matches: 5. CDR3 loop: CASSLTGGGSPLHF. Written as DNA, the CDR3 is TGTGCCAGCAGTCTGACAGGGGGAGGTTCACCCCTCCACTTT.

The CDR3 DNA is TGTGCCAGCAGCCAGGACAGGGTTTCGGATGAGCAGTTCTTC. This codes for CASSQDRVSDEQFF. V and J are TRBV3-1 (or the pseudogene TRBV3-2) and TRBJ2-1; TRBD1 matches at 8 bases. The germline V gene has CDR1 LGHDT and CDR2 YNNKEL (reference sequence). V was clipped by 3 bases and J by 8 bases; unmatched bases: 6. This CDR3 comprises 14 residues.